A selection of T cell receptor beta chains follows, all from one sample in a study of blood T cell repertoires in COVID-19. The table came from immunoSEQ multiplex PCR; TCRdb's copy has only in-frame clones and leaves some out. The sample carries more than 200,000 clones, around 83% recorded once. Sequencing was carried out using peripheral blood. Receptor source: a woman in her forties who had recovered from COVID-19. The CDR3 runs from the conserved cysteine through the conserved F or W. A D gene is named only where the DNA matches it firmly. Size is omitted from some rows. Given values are once, few, many or a class for expanded clones.

TRBV5-6	once	NA	TRBJ2-3	CASSLGESNTQYF	TGTGCCAGCAGCTTAGGGGAATCGAATACGCAGTATTTT
TRBV6-6	NA	NA	TRBJ2-7	CASSLLQGTGEQYF	TGTGCCAGCAGCCTGTTGCAGGGTACGGGTGAGCAGTACTTC
TRBV7-2	NA	TRBD1	TRBJ2-7	CASSLDTGASNYEQYF	TGTGCCAGCAGCTTAGATACAGGGGCATCTAACTACGAGCAGTACTTC
TRBV6-2/TRBV6-3	NA	NA	TRBJ1-1	CASSYSHSGQTEAFF	TGTGCCAGCAGTTACTCCCACTCAGGGCAGACTGAAGCTTTCTTT
TRBV5-1	NA	TRBD1	TRBJ1-1	CASSSGTENTEAFF	TGCGCCAGCAGCTCTGGGACAGAAAACACTGAAGCTTTCTTT
TRBV12-3/TRBV12-4	NA	TRBD1	TRBJ1-1	CASSFTGGPTRF	TGTGCCAGCAGTTTCACAGGGGGCCCCACGCGCTTT
TRBV27	NA	TRBD1	TRBJ2-1	CASSYGQGPYNEQFF	TGTGCCAGCAGTTACGGACAGGGGCCGTACAATGAGCAGTTCTTC
TRBV4-2	NA	TRBD2	TRBJ2-3	CASSPSGGSTDTQYF	TGTGCCAGCAGCCCTAGCGGGGGAAGCACAGATACGCAGTATTTT
TRBV2	NA	TRBD2	TRBJ2-5	CASRTGSGGGTQYF	TGTGCCAGCAGAACCGGTAGCGGGGGGGGGACCCAGTACTTC
TRBV5-1	NA	NA	TRBJ1-4	CASSYGQENEKLFF	TGCGCCAGCAGCTATGGGCAGGAAAATGAAAAACTGTTTTTT
TRBV6-5	NA	NA	TRBJ2-1	CASSLQGSYNEQFF	TGTGCCAGCAGTTTGCAGGGGTCCTACAATGAGCAGTTCTTC
TRBV24-1	NA	NA	TRBJ2-7	CATSEGGEPPYEQYF	TGTGCCACCAGTGAGGGGGGTGAACCTCCCTACGAGCAGTACTTC
TRBV12-3/TRBV12-4	once	NA	TRBJ2-5	CASASGFETQYF	TGTGCCAGCGCTTCAGGGTTCGAGACCCAGTACTTC
TRBV6-6	NA	NA	TRBJ1-4	CASSFQGTNEKLFF	TGTGCCAGCAGTTTCCAGGGGACTAATGAAAAACTGTTTTTT
TRBV7-2	NA	NA	TRBJ2-5	CASSRTPPRETQYF	TGTGCCAGCAGCCGGACTCCTCCTCGAGAGACCCAGTACTTC
TRBV6-5	NA	TRBD1	TRBJ2-3	CASRDPGGGTDTQYF	TGTGCCAGCAGAGATCCAGGGGGCGGCACAGATACGCAGTATTTT
TRBV28	NA	NA	TRBJ1-1	CASSLSTTEAFF	TGTGCCAGCAGCCTGTCTACCACTGAAGCTTTCTTT
TRBV7-8	NA	TRBD1	TRBJ1-2	CASSWDRVRGYTF	TGTGCCAGCAGTTGGGACAGGGTACGTGGCTACACCTTC
TRBV5-4	few	NA	TRBJ2-2	CASSLDRVATGELFF	TGTGCCAGCAGCTTGGACAGGGTTGCAACCGGGGAGCTGTTTTTT
TRBV6-5	NA	NA	TRBJ2-2	CASTHGGNTGELFF	TGTGCCAGCACCCACGGGGGGAACACCGGGGAGCTGTTTTTT
TRBV4-1	NA	TRBD2	TRBJ2-5	CASSQDRAGGHTQETQYF	TGCGCCAGCAGCCAAGATCGGGCGGGGGGGCACACCCAAGAGACCCAGTACTTC
TRBV3-1/TRBV3-2	NA	NA	TRBJ2-3	CASSQLRGTQYF	TGTGCCAGCAGCCAATTACGGGGGACGCAGTATTTT
TRBV19	NA	NA	TRBJ1-2	CASSQTRGMGGYTF	TGTGCCAGTAGCCAAACCCGGGGGATGGGGGGCTACACCTTC
TRBV28	few	NA	TRBJ1-5	CAAGVYSSNQPQHF	TGTGCCGCCGGGGTTTACAGTAGCAATCAGCCCCAGCATTTT
TRBV7-9	NA	NA	TRBJ1-2	CASSLVGARLGYTF	TGTGCCAGCAGCTTAGTAGGGGCCCGTCTTGGCTACACCTTC
TRBV6-5	NA	TRBD1	TRBJ1-4	CASSPAPGGNEKLFF	TGTGCCAGCAGCCCCGCGCCAGGGGGTAATGAAAAACTGTTTTTT
TRBV2	NA	NA	TRBJ2-6	CASSDASGANVLTF	TGTGCCAGCAGTGATGCGTCTGGGGCCAACGTCCTGACTTTC
TRBV18	NA	NA	TRBJ2-3	CASSPPTLGTSTDTQYF	TGTGCCAGCTCACCCCCTACGTTAGGGACTAGCACAGATACGCAGTATTTT
TRBV19	NA	TRBD1	TRBJ1-1	CASSQARTGITEAFF	TGTGCCAGTAGTCAGGCTCGGACAGGGATCACTGAAGCTTTCTTT
TRBV7-2	NA	NA	TRBJ2-1	CASSLMSHNEQFF	TGTGCCAGCAGCTTAATGAGTCACAATGAGCAGTTCTTC
TRBV19	NA	TRBD1	TRBJ2-7	CASSTTGVYSYEQYF	TGTGCCAGTAGTACCACAGGGGTTTACTCCTACGAGCAGTACTTC
TRBV6-5	NA	NA	TRBJ2-5	CASSSPRGHSQETQYF	TGTGCCAGCAGTTCCCCGCGAGGACACAGTCAAGAGACCCAGTACTTC
TRBV7-3	NA	NA	TRBJ2-7	CASSTNAQYEQYF	TGTGCCAGCAGCACGAATGCCCAGTACGAGCAGTACTTC
TRBV30	NA	TRBD2	TRBJ2-5	CAWSKPSGGQETQYF	TGTGCCTGGAGTAAGCCTAGCGGGGGGCAAGAGACCCAGTACTTC
TRBV3-1/TRBV3-2	NA	NA	TRBJ1-4	CASSQDLGDFNEKLFF	TGTGCCAGCAGCCAAGATCTTGGGGACTTTAATGAAAAACTGTTTTTT
TRBV12-3/TRBV12-4	once	NA	TRBJ2-3	CASSPDSRGTQYF	TGTGCCAGCAGTCCCGACTCTAGAGGTACGCAGTATTTT
TRBV5-1	few	TRBD1	TRBJ2-7	CASSPLRQGYEQYF	TGCGCCAGCAGCCCGTTAAGACAGGGTTACGAGCAGTACTTC
TRBV29-1	NA	NA	TRBJ1-1	CSVWTVNTEAFF	TGCAGCGTGTGGACAGTGAACACTGAAGCTTTCTTT
TRBV30	NA	NA	TRBJ1-2	CAWSDQGIYGYTF	TGTGCCTGGAGCGATCAGGGTATCTATGGCTACACCTTC
TRBV3-1/TRBV3-2	NA	TRBD1	TRBJ1-2	CASSQDADREYGYTF	TGTGCCAGCAGCCAAGACGCCGACAGGGAATATGGCTACACCTTC
TRBV10-3	NA	NA	TRBJ1-5	CATQTDGERAQHF	TGTGCCACCCAGACCGATGGCGAACGGGCCCAGCATTTT
TRBV5-1	NA	TRBD2	TRBJ2-5	CASSSPLATQETQYF	TGCGCCAGCAGCTCACCACTAGCGACTCAAGAGACCCAGTACTTC
TRBV29-1	NA	TRBD1	TRBJ2-7	CSVGQGRAAEQYF	TGCAGCGTGGGACAGGGGCGCGCGGCCGAGCAGTACTTC
TRBV27	NA	NA	TRBJ1-4	CASSVRVGSSAGAKEKLFF	TGTGCCAGCAGCGTCCGGGTTGGTTCGTCGGCAGGGGCAAAAGAAAAACTGTTTTTT
TRBV5-1	NA	TRBD1	TRBJ2-3	CASSSRGPARSDTQYF	TGCGCCAGCAGCTCAAGGGGGCCAGCCCGGTCAGATACGCAGTATTTT
TRBV19	NA	TRBD1	TRBJ1-5	CASLGTGTVNQPQHF	TGTGCCAGCCTTGGAACCGGGACAGTAAATCAGCCCCAGCATTTT
TRBV7-8	NA	TRBD1	TRBJ1-2	CASSLVGQGGTGYTF	TGTGCCAGCAGCTTAGTTGGACAGGGTGGTACTGGCTACACCTTC
TRBV20-1	NA	NA	TRBJ1-5	CSASYGETGYSNQPQHF	TGCAGTGCTAGTTACGGGGAGACGGGGTATAGCAATCAGCCCCAGCATTTT
TRBV19	NA	NA	TRBJ1-6	CASSIEAGWSSPLHF	TGTGCCAGTAGTATAGAGGCAGGGTGGAGCTCACCCCTCCACTTT
TRBV28	NA	NA	TRBJ1-2	CASISWGTFFYGYTF	TGTGCCAGCATTTCCTGGGGCACCTTTTTCTATGGCTACACCTTC
TRBV2	NA	NA	TRBJ1-6	CASSGQTGINSPLHF	TGTGCCAGCAGTGGCCAGACAGGCATTAATTCACCCCTCCACTTT
TRBV7-9	NA	NA	TRBJ2-2	CASSFQDSTTGELFF	TGTGCCAGCAGCTTCCAGGACAGTACCACCGGGGAGCTGTTTTTT
TRBV3-1/TRBV3-2	NA	NA	TRBJ2-7	CASSQGQGGSYEQYF	TGTGCCAGCAGCCAAGGGCAGGGAGGCTCCTACGAGCAGTACTTC
TRBV3-1/TRBV3-2	NA	NA	TRBJ1-1	CASSQRSSTEAFF	TGTGCCAGCAGCCAAAGATCCAGCACTGAAGCTTTCTTT
TRBV28	once	NA	TRBJ1-1	CASSLLAGHLEAFF	TGTGCCAGCAGTTTATTAGCAGGGCACCTTGAAGCTTTCTTT
TRBV18	NA	NA	TRBJ1-1	CASSPDSANTEAFF	TGTGCCAGCTCACCCGACTCGGCGAACACTGAAGCTTTCTTT